This TCR beta chain was profiled in a study of monozygotic twins with inflammatory bowel disease. The CDR3 is made up of 12 amino acids. Germline lookup yields CDR1 SNHLY and CDR2 FYNNEI. Study-wide results and caveats: Healthy co-twins, by inverse Simpson, had higher TCRbeta diversity than their siblings with IBD.

On this clonotype itself: Antigen unknown.

The quantity of total RNA per TCR library was around 3.5 ug. Reanalyzing the 5' RACE reads, TCRdb keeps one entry per CDR3 protein, without DNA. Its listing shows around 140,000 distinct CDR3 sequences. The receptor was derived from a human donor with ulcerative colitis or Crohn's disease, or a healthy co-twin of an affected twin (not recorded which). Sequenced input: blood. The chain is built from TRBV2 and TRBJ1-5. The chain's CDR3 is CASSDPMRPQHF.